The clone carrying this T cell receptor (beta chain) was found many times. Its antigen remains unknown. Time point: longitudinal time-point 1 (baseline). This entry comes from a study of neurological immune-mediated disorders. General study results and limits: HTLV-1-associated myelopathy had the most TCR clonal expansion, and multiple sclerosis had the least, less than healthy controls.

Template-switch 5'RACE cDNA synthesis added a 10-nucleotide unique molecular identifier. Each CDR3 protein is one row after TCRdb ran MiXCR on the 5' RACE reads. The table lists about 49,000 distinct CDR3 sequences, about 9% of them singletons. The germline V gene has CDR1 ENHRY and CDR2 SYGVKD. V shed 2 bases and J 4 bases; nucleotides not matched to a gene: 11. CDR3 length equals 17 residues. The chain joins TRBV10-3 to TRBJ2-7; 10 bases are shared with TRBD2. The receptor's source is a woman aged 40-49 years in good health. Sequences were obtained from PBMCs. The CDR3 protein is CAISETSGIGNGYEQYF. CDR3 nucleotide sequence: TGTGCCATCAGTGAGACTAGCGGGATAGGAAACGGTTACGAGCAGTACTTC.